A single sample is the source of the 4 T cell receptor beta chains below, sequenced in a study of identical twins. TCRdb re-called the 5' RACE reads through MiXCR, storing one row per CDR3 protein. The data hold 200,000 to 250,000 distinct CDR3 sequences, with about 7.5% observed a single time. These sequences were also reported in another study, on yellow fever vaccine responses in identical twins.

Sequencing was done on a sample of memory (CD45RO+) T cells sorted from blood. These receptors were taken from a woman younger than 35 in good health.

This clonotype was counted between two and nine times. The chain combines TRBV6-5 with TRBJ1-2; no reliable D call. This CDR3 is 15 amino acids long. Germline CDR1 is MNHEY and CDR2 is SVGAGI. The V end was cut by 0 bases, the J end by 6 bases, with 14 bases between. In DNA, the CDR3 is TGTGCCAGCAGTTACTCGGTAGACGTAGGCGATGGCTACACCTTC. This sequence encodes CASSYSVDVGDGYTF.

Many counts were recorded for this clonotype. This chain connects TRBV7-9 to TRBJ2-7; D gene ambiguous. V was cut by 6 bases and J by 6 bases, with 21 bases left in between. CDR3 length: 15 residues. The germline V gene has CDR1 SEHNR and CDR2 FQNEAQ (reference sequence). CDR3 sequence (DNA): TGTGCCAGCAGTATAAGGCGTGCGGACCTGGGCGAGCAGTACTTC. Translation: CASSIRRADLGEQYF.

The chain has TRBV29-1 and TRBJ2-4, with a tentative D call TRBD2 (5 bases). Germline CDR1 SQVTM, CDR2 ANQGSEA. V lost 4 bases and J lost 1, with 8 bases in between. There are 13 residues in the CDR3. The CDR3 here is CSVVSGAKNIQYF. The CDR3 coding sequence is TGCAGCGTTGTCTCGGGGGCCAAAAACATTCAGTACTTC. The variable domain in full, with the rest retrieved from reference TRBV29-1 and TRBJ2-4, is SAVISQKPSRDICQRGTSLTIQCQVDSQVTMMFWYRQQPGQSLTLIATANQGSEATYESGFVIDKFPISRPNLTFSTLTVSNMSPEDSSIYLCSVVSGAKNIQYFGAGTRLSVL.

V gene TRBV7-8 combines with J gene TRBJ2-1; D may be TRBD2 (7 bases). The CDR3 extends over 16 amino acids. Trimming took off 2 bases at V and 6 bases at J, with 17 bases between the two ends. CDR1 is SGHVS, CDR2 FQNEAQ, per germline. The DNA for the CDR3 is TGTGCCAGCAGCTTACGGGGAGGGGGAATTATCAATGAGCAGTTCTTC. Amino acid sequence: CASSLRGGGIINEQFF.